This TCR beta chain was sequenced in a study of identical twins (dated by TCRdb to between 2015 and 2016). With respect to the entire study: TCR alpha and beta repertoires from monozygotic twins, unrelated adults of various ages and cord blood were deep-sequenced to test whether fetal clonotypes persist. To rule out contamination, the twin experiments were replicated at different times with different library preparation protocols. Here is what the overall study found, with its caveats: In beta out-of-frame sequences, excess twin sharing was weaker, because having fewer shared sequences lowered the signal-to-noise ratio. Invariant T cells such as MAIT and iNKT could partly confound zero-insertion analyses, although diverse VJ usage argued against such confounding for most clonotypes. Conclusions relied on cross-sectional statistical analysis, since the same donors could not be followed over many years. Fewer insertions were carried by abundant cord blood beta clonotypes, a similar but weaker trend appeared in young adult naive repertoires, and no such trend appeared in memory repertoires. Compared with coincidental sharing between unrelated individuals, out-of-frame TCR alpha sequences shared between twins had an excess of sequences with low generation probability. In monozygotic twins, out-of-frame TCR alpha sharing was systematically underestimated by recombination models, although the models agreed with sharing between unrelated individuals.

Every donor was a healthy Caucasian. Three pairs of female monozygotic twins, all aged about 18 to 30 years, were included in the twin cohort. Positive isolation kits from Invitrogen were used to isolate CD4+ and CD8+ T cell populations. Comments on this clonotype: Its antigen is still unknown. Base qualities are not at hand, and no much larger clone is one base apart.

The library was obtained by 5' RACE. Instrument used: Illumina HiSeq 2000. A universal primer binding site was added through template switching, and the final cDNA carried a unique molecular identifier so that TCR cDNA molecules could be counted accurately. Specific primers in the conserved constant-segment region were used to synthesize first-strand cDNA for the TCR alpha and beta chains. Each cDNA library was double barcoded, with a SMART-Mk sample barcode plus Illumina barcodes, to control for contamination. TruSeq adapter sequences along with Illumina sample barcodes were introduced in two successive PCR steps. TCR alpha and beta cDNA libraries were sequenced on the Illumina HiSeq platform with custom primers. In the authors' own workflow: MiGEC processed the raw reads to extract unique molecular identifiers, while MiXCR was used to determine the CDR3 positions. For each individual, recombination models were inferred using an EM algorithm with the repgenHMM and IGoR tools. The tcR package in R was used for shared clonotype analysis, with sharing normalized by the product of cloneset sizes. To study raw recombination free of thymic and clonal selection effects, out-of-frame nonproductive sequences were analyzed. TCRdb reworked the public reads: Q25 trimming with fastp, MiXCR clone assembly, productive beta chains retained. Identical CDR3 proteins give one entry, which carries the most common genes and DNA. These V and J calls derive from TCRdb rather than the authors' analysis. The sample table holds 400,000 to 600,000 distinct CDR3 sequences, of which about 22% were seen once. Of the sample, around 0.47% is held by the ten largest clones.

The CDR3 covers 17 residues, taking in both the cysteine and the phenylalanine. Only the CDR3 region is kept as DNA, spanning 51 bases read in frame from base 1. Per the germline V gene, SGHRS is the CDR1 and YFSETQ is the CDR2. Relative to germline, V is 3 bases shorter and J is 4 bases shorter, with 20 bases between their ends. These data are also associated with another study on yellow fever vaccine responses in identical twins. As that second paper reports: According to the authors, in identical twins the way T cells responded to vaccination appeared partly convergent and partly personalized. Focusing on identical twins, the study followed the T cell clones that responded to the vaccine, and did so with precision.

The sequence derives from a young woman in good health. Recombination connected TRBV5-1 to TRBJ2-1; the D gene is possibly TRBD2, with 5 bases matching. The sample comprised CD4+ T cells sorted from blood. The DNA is TGCGCCAGCAGCTCTTCCGGAGGATCAGGTACTTACAATGAGCAGTTCTTC. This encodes CASSSSGGSGTYNEQFF. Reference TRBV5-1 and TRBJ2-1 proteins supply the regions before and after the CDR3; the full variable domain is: KAGVTQTPRYLIKTRGQQVTLSCSPISGHRSVSWYQQTPGQGLQFLFEYFSETQRNKGNFPGRFSGRQFSNSRSEMNVSTLELGDSALYLCASSSSGGSGTYNEQFFGPGTRLTVL.